A single sample gave rise to the 10 T cell receptor beta chains below, sequenced in a study of blood T cell repertoires in COVID-19. TCRdb keeps only in-frame clones here, not all; method: immunoSEQ multiplex PCR. The repertoire holds about 140,000 clones, with 75% to 85% as singletons. Sequencing used peripheral blood. These receptors were collected from a man between 60 and 70 years old with acute or convalescent COVID-19.

The chain joins TRBV5-6 to TRBJ2-7; 9 bases line up with TRBD2. V was clipped by 2 bases and J by 11 bases; unmatched bases: 14. Germline V gene data show CDR1 as SGHDT and CDR2 as YYEEEE. CDR3 size: 15 residues. In DNA, the CDR3 is TGTGCCAGCAGCTTAGGTCTAGCGGGACCCCGTGTGAAGTACTTC. As protein: CASSLGLAGPRVKYF.

The chain couples TRBV12-5 to TRBJ2-1; the match to TRBD2 covers 9 bases. There are 14 residues in the CDR3. The junction had 15 bases not matched to a gene; V was cut back by 7 bases and J by 14 bases. The germline V gene encodes CDR1 LGHNT and CDR2 FRNRAP. CDR3 in DNA: TGTGCTAGTGCCCCCGGGACTAGCCCCAGAGGAAAGTTCTTC. It is translated as CASAPGTSPRGKFF.

The J gene is TRBJ1-2, the V gene TRBV10-3, with 10 nucleotides matching TRBD1. The length of the CDR3 is 14 residues. The V gene end was trimmed by 10 bases and the J gene end by 6 bases; junction bases not matched to a gene: 11. Germline CDR1 and CDR2: ENHRY and SYGVKD. The CDR3: CATFPGQGIDGYTF. Written as DNA, the CDR3 is TGTGCCACTTTTCCGGGACAGGGGATTGATGGCTACACCTTC.

This rearrangement joins TRBV3-1 (or the pseudogene TRBV3-2) to TRBJ1-4; 8 bases line up with TRBD1. Germline V gene data show CDR1 as LGHDT and CDR2 as YNNKEL (reference sequence). The CDR3 is made up of 15 amino acids. With 3 bases clipped from V and 7 bases from J, the junction kept 7 bases outside the gene matches. CDR3 bases: TGTGCCAGCAGCCACATGACAGGGGCGGGTGAAAAACTGTTTTTT. Encoded protein: CASSHMTGAGEKLFF.

This chain uses TRBV5-1 with TRBJ1-4; 8 bases are shared with TRBD1. The CDR3 is made up of 16 amino acids. J was trimmed by 7 bases and V by 4 bases; bases with no gene match: 12. Germline CDR1 reads SGHRS; CDR2 reads YFSETQ. CDR3 residues: CASSDGTGGSGEKLFF. For the CDR3, the DNA is TGCGCCAGCAGCGACGGGACAGGTGGATCGGGTGAAAAACTGTTTTTT.

This clone turned up a few times. The chain combines TRBV3-1 (or the pseudogene TRBV3-2) with TRBJ2-1; tentatively, D is TRBD2 (6 bases). In germline, CDR1 is LGHDT, CDR2 YNNKEL (reference sequence). V lost 5 bases, J lost 12 bases, and 14 bases lay in between. The CDR3 length is 12 residues. Here the CDR3 DNA reads TGTGCCAGCAGCTCCCGACTAGTGGGGCAGTTCTTC. Protein product: CASSSRLVGQFF.

As for this clone: The junction departs from germline at one end; a sequencing error may be responsible. The V call is TRBV28, the J call TRBJ2-1; 10 bases align to TRBD1. The CDR3 consists of 12 residues. CDR1 MDHEN and CDR2 SYDVKM come from the germline V gene. Written as DNA, the CDR3 is TGTGCCAGCAGTTTAGGGACAGGGGAGCCGTTCTTC. Translated, it gives CASSLGTGEPFF.

Here the CDR3 reads CASSPSLGTYEQYF. As DNA, the CDR3 is TGTGCCAGCAGCCCTTCACTAGGAACCTACGAGCAGTACTTC. The chain employs TRBV28 and TRBJ2-7; D possibly corresponds to TRBD2 (5 bases). Germline V gene sequence: CDR1 MDHEN, CDR2 SYDVKM. The V gene lost 6 bases and the J gene lost 2 bases, with 14 bases spanning the gap. This CDR3 has 14 residues.

This clone was recorded once. The genes are TRBV24-1 and TRBJ2-3, with D unresolved. Per the germline V gene, CDR1 is KGHDR and CDR2 is SFDVKD. V was trimmed by 2 bases and J by 6 bases, leaving 11 bases between them. The CDR3 sequence is 14 residues long. The CDR3 nucleotides read TGTGCCACCAGTGATTCGGTATTTGTCGATACGCAGTATTTT. It encodes CATSDSVFVDTQYF.

V is TRBV6-2 or TRBV6-3 and J is TRBJ2-7; maybe TRBD2 (5 bases). CDR3 size: 15 residues. V gave up 5 bases and J gave up 3 bases, with 17 bases separating them. Germline values: CDR1 MNHEY, CDR2 SVGEGT. The chain's CDR3 is CASSDPEETFYEQYF. The CDR3 region has the DNA TGTGCCAGCAGTGACCCGGAGGAGACTTTCTACGAGCAGTACTTC.